This TCR beta chain was captured in a study of tumor-infiltrating lymphocytes in localized non-small cell lung cancer. Whole-study context: Some samples were collected after neoadjuvant chemotherapy; smokers, never-smokers and several histologies were included. Resected tumor was paired with non-adjacent uninvolved lung from the same patient. Study results and limitations: Different pieces of the same tissue went to different assays, confounding technical variation with intratumor heterogeneity.

The protocol was immunoSEQ multiplex PCR, while the TCRdb copy is restricted to in-frame clones and leaves out a portion. The sample has some 14,000 clones; 75% are singletons. For this clone: Its target is not known.

V was pared by 0 bases and J by 0 bases, with 7 bases between. Per the germline V gene, CDR1 is SGHDT and CDR2 is YYEEEE. CDR3 length: 15 residues. This clonotype was obtained from a human donor with non-small cell lung cancer. This chain connects TRBV5-6 to TRBJ1-3; D remains unclear. Sequences were obtained from lung tumor tissue. The CDR3 bases are TGTGCCAGCAGCTTGGGCCTAAGCTCTGGAAACACCATATATTTT. Its translation: CASSLGLSSGNTIYF.